This TCR beta chain appears in the sequencing data of a study of technical replicates of blood from several donors. This clone was recorded only once. Some clones are missing from TCRdb's copy, which holds only in-frame ones; the method was immunoSEQ multiplex PCR. Here the sample spans about 79,000 clones, approximately 94% being singletons. Material for sequencing was T cells isolated from PBMCs. This TCR was sampled from a human donor in good health.

The CDR3 sequence: CASSGRTSGSLREQYF. The CDR3 DNA reads as TGTGCCAGCAGCGGAAGGACTAGCGGTTCCCTACGAGAGCAGTACTTC. The chain combines TRBV9 with TRBJ2-7; 10 positions match TRBD2. The CDR3 is made up of 16 amino acids. J gave up 7 bases and V 3 bases, and 13 bases lay outside the gene matches. Germline V gives CDR1 SGDLS, CDR2 YYNGEE.